This TCR beta chain was recovered during a study of blood T cells in healthy people across ages. The people who gave samples were healthy Caucasians from Russia, aged roughly 6 to 100. Total RNA was isolated from each sample in quantities of at least 6 micrograms. For the second PCR, which ran for about 6 to 11 cycles, a sample-barcoded 5' primer and a J-beta primer mix were used. One entry per CDR3 protein, called by TCRdb with MiXCR from the 5' RACE reads. Among 650,000 to 1,000,000 distinct CDR3 sequences listed, around 34% were seen once. The germline V gene encodes CDR1 SGHDT and CDR2 YYEEEE. The CDR3 runs to 14 residues. With 6 bases removed from V and 1 base from J, the gap between germline ends came to 13 bases.

The TCR was taken from a man between 18 and 35 years old in good health. Sample: blood. V and J are TRBV5-6 and TRBJ1-1, with D perhaps TRBD1 (6 bases). For the CDR3, the DNA is TGTGCCAGCAATCCACAGGGACCGAACACTGAAGCTTTCTTT. Translating gives CASNPQGPNTEAFF.